This TCR beta chain was observed in a study of blood T cell repertoires in COVID-19. The CDR3 loop spans 18 amino acids. Per germline, CDR1 LNHDA and CDR2 SQIVND (reference sequence). The junction had 14 bases not matched to a gene; V was cut back by 3 bases and J by 6 bases. Sequencing was performed with immunoSEQ multiplex PCR; in TCRdb, only in-frame clones are kept and a portion is missing. The top ten clones hold 3.6% of a sample with under 200,000 clones, around 88% of them seen once. Sequenced material: PBMCs or T cells enriched from blood (not recorded which). This TCR was sampled from a woman aged 50 to 65 in a cohort exposed to, infected with or recovered from COVID-19 (not recorded which). The chain carries TRBV19 and TRBJ2-2, with 9 bases matching TRBD2. The CDR3, as DNA: TGTGCCAGTAGTATCATGGGCGGGAGGGCCTTTAAATCCGGGGAGCTGTTTTTT. It specifies CASSIMGGRAFKSGELFF.